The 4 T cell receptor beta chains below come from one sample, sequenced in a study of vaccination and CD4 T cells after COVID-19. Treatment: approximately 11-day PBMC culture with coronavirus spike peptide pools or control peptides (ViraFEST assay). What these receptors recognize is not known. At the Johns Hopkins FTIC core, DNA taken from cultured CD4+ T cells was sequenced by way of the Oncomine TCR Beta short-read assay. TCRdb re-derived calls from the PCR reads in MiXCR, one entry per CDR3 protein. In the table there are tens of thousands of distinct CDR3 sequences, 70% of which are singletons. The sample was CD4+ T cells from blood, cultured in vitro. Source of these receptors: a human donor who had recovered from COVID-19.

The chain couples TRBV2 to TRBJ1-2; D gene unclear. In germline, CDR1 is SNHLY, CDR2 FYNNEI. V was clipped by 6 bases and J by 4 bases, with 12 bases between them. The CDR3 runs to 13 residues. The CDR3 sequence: CASSPGLSYGYTF. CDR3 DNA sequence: TGTGCCAGCAGCCCGGGATTAAGCTATGGCTACACCTTC.

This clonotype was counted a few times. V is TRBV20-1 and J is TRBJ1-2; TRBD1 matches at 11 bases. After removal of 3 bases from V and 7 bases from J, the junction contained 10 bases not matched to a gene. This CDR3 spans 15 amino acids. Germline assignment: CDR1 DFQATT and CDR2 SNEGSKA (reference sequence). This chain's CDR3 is CSASGWTGGWGGYTF. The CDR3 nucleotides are TGCAGTGCTAGCGGCTGGACAGGGGGCTGGGGTGGCTACACCTTC.

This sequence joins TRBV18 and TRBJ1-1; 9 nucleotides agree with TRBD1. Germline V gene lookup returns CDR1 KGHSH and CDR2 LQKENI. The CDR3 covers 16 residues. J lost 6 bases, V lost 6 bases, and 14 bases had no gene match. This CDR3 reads CASSAGTGSVYAEAFF. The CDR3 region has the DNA TGTGCCAGCTCCGCCGGGACAGGGTCGGTATACGCTGAAGCTTTCTTT.

This chain's CDR3 is CASSYFGTGELFF. DNA for the CDR3: TGTGCCAGCAGTTACTTTGGCACCGGGGAGCTGTTTTTT. The V gene is TRBV6-2 or TRBV6-3, the J gene TRBJ2-2; D gene unclear. The length of the CDR3 is 13 residues. Germline CDR1 MNHEY, CDR2 SVGEGT. Trimming took off 1 base at V and 4 bases at J, with 4 bases between the two ends.